The clone carrying this TCR beta chain was counted ten times or more. Specified time point: newly diagnosed GD, antithyroid drugs for less than 3 months. Isolated PBMC RNA provided the starting material for the TCR library. This record comes from a study of regulatory T cells in long-lasting Graves disease. Both iRepertoire HTBI primers and Arm-PCR of CDR3 regions were used to build the TCR beta libraries. TCRdb re-called the multiplex PCR reads through MiXCR, storing one row per CDR3 protein. Of 360,000 or so distinct CDR3 sequences listed, 16% were seen once; the top ten hold roughly 27%. Deletions cut 1 base from V and 4 bases from J, with 26 bases between. The CDR3 runs to 18 residues. CDR1 and CDR2 (germline): DFQATT, SNEGSKA (reference sequence). This sample was shared with a second study, whose subject was T cells in Graves' hyperthyroidism and ophthalmopathy.

This rearrangement joins TRBV20-1 to TRBJ2-7; D could derive from TRBD1 or TRBD2 (5 bases each). The starting material was peripheral blood mononuclear cells (PBMCs), obtained at new diagnosis, from a patient treated with antithyroid drugs. The receptor comes from a man aged 35 to 55 with Graves disease. The CDR3 sequence is CSARVRGVQQSSKYEQYF. The CDR3 nucleotides are TGCAGTGCTAGAGTGAGGGGAGTACAGCAATCCTCCAAATACGAGCAGTACTTC.